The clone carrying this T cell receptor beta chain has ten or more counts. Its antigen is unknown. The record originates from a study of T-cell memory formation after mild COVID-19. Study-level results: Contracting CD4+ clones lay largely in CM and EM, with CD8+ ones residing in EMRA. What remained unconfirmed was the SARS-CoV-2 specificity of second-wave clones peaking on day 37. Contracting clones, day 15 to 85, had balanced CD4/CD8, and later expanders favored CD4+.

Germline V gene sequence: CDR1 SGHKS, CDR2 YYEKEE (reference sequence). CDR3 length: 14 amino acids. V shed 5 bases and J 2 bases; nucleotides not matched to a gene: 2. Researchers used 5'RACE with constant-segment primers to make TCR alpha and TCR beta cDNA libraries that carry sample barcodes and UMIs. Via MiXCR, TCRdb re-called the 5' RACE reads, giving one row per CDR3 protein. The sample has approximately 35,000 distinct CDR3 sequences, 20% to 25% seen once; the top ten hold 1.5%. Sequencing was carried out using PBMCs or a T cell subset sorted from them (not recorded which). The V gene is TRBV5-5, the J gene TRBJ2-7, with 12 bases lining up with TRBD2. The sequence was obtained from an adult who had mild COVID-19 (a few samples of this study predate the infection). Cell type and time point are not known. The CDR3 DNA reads TGTGCCAGCAGGCCTAGCGGGAGGGCCTACGAGCAGTACTTC. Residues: CASRPSGRAYEQYF. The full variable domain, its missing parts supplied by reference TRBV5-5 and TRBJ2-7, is DAGVTQSPTHLIKTRGQQVTLRCSPISGHKSVSWYQQVLGQGPQFIFQYYEKEERGRGNFPDRFSARQFPNYSSELNVNALLLGDSALYLCASRPSGRAYEQYFGPGTRLTVT.